This entry features one T cell receptor beta chain sequence. Its antigen is unknown. These data are taken from a study of cytomegalovirus exposure and HLA in healthy donors. Points from the study as a whole: Later analysis identified a missense DCLRE1C variant that was linked to TCR beta V- and J-gene trimming. In terms of immune exposure information, only CMV serostatus was available. As a later analysis revealed, most CMV-associated TCR beta chains appeared HLA-restricted. CMV antigen specificity was confirmed in vitro for a few CMV-associated chains.

PCR primers comprised 60 Vbeta and 13 Jbeta primers. Clones were sequenced by immunoSEQ multiplex PCR, and TCRdb holds only the in-frame ones, with some missing. The table lists 63,000 or so clones. V was clipped by 6 bases and J by 7 bases, with 19 bases between them. The CDR3 covers 15 residues. Germline-derived CDR1 and CDR2 are MRHNA and SNTAGT. This sequence originates from a boy aged 10-17 years in good health and CMV-seronegative. The specimen was PBMCs. This chain connects TRBV6-4 to TRBJ2-1, with D perhaps matching TRBD2 (6 bases). CDR3 nucleotides: TGTGCCAGCAGCAACACGGCAATCCGGGGGAATGAGCAGTTCTTC. It specifies CASSNTAIRGNEQFF.